The 27 T cell receptor beta chains given below trace back to one sample, sequenced in a study of CD8 T cells in Susac syndrome. With random hexamers, about 0.5 to 1 ug RNA was reverse transcribed. TCRdb used MiXCR to reprocess the immunoSEQ multiplex PCR reads, holding one entry per CDR3 protein. The sample has about 130,000 distinct CDR3 sequences, about 93% seen once. Sequencing used CD8+ T cells from PBMCs. Receptors were obtained from a human donor with multiple sclerosis.

This clonotype was found a few times. The chain recombines TRBV12-3 or TRBV12-4 with TRBJ2-3; D is undetermined. Between the trimmed V and J ends, which lost 0 bases and 5 bases, there was a span of 0 bases. CDR3 length: 11 residues. The CDR3: CASSLADTQYF. In DNA form, the CDR3 reads TGTGCCAGCAGTTTAGCAGATACGCAGTATTTT.

The genes are TRBV27 and TRBJ2-3; tentative D call: TRBD2 (5 bases). Deletions cut 4 bases from V and 6 bases from J, with 8 bases between. CDR1 is MNHEY and CDR2 is SMNVEV in the germline V gene (reference sequence). The CDR3 is 12 residues long. CDR3 region: CASSSRRDTQYF. For the CDR3, the DNA is TGTGCCAGCAGTTCCAGGAGGGATACGCAGTATTTT.

The rearrangement joins TRBV30 to TRBJ2-7; 7 bases match TRBD1. The CDR3 has 13 residues. V trimming: 4 bases; J trimming: 7 bases; junction bases outside the gene matches: 10. CDR1 GTSNPN and CDR2 SVGIG come from the germline V gene (reference sequence). The CDR3 sequence is CAWKATGMREQYF. The CDR3 bases are TGTGCCTGGAAAGCGACAGGGATGAGAGAGCAGTACTTC.

The rearrangement links TRBV6-2 or TRBV6-3 to TRBJ2-7; D might be TRBD2 (5 bases). With 2 bases removed from V and 0 bases from J, the gap between germline ends came to 11 bases. The germline CDR1 and CDR2 sequences are MNHEY and SVGEGT. The CDR3 totals 15 residues. CDR3 DNA: TGTGCCAGCAGTTACGGATCGGGGTACTCCTACGAGCAGTACTTC. Translated, it gives CASSYGSGYSYEQYF.

The chain has TRBV10-3 and TRBJ1-1, with no clear D. The CDR3 contains 13 residues. Germline V CDR1 and CDR2: ENHRY, SYGVKD. Trimming removed 6 bases at V and 1 base at J, with 9 bases between. The CDR3 is CAIRNWENTEAFF. CDR3 in DNA: TGTGCCATCAGAAATTGGGAGAACACTGAAGCTTTCTTT.

The V and J genes are TRBV28 and TRBJ1-4; tentative D call: TRBD1 (5 bases). CDR1 is MDHEN, CDR2 SYDVKM, per germline. Trimming stripped 1 base from V and 0 bases from J, with 9 bases between. The length of the CDR3 is 16 residues. In DNA form, the CDR3 reads TGTGCCAGCAGTTTATTGGGGGGAGCAACTAATGAAAAACTGTTTTTT. Protein product: CASSLLGGATNEKLFF.

This sequence joins TRBV4-1 and TRBJ2-7; 7 bases line up with TRBD2. The CDR3 is 15 residues long. In germline, CDR1 is MGHRA, CDR2 YSYEKL. The junction had 7 bases not matched to a gene; V was cut back by 4 bases and J by 1 base. The CDR3 region is CASSPGLAASYEQYF. Here the CDR3 DNA reads TGCGCCAGCAGCCCCGGCCTAGCGGCATCCTACGAGCAGTACTTC.

CDR3 DNA sequence: TGTGCCAGCAGCCCCAATACCGATGTCGGGGACGTTCGGACGCAGTATTTT. Its translation: CASSPNTDVGDVRTQYF. The rearrangement links TRBV3-1 to TRBJ2-3; the D gene could be TRBD1 or TRBD2 (5 bases each). CDR1 and CDR2 (germline): LGHDT, YNNKEL (reference sequence). V was cut by 4 bases and J by 9 bases, with 26 bases left in between. The CDR3 consists of 17 residues.

The rearrangement uses TRBV7-9 and TRBJ2-2, with D perhaps TRBD2 (5 bases). CDR3 length: 15 residues. CDR1 is SEHNR, CDR2 FQNEAQ, per germline (reference sequence). Trimming removed 5 bases from V and 6 bases from J, with 16 bases in between. Here the CDR3 reads CASSKRAGAAGELFF. CDR3 nucleotide sequence: TGTGCCAGCAGCAAGCGCGCGGGCGCGGCCGGGGAGCTGTTTTTT.

The V call is TRBV7-2, the J call TRBJ2-5; D ambiguous. CDR3 size: 17 residues. The V end was cut by 1 base, the J end by 1 base, with 16 bases between. The germline V gene has CDR1 SGHTA and CDR2 FQGNSA. The CDR3 sequence: CASSLEGLETFQETQYF. Written as DNA, the CDR3 is TGTGCCAGCAGCTTAGAAGGGCTGGAAACCTTCCAAGAGACCCAGTACTTC.

This clonotype was observed a single time. The V and J genes are TRBV30 and TRBJ1-4, with TRBD1 identical over 9 bases. The germline CDR1 and CDR2 sequences are GTSNPN and SVGIG (reference sequence). Germline trimming cut 3 bases from V and 6 bases from J; bases unmatched to any gene: 5. This CDR3 spans 14 amino acids. The DNA of the CDR3 is TGTGCCTGGAGCCTGGGACAGGGTGATGAAAAACTGTTTTTT. Protein sequence: CAWSLGQGDEKLFF.

The genes are TRBV27 and TRBJ1-5; D remains unclear. Trimming took 0 bases from V and 3 from J, leaving 6 bases between them. Germline V gene sequence: CDR1 MNHEY, CDR2 SMNVEV (reference sequence). The CDR3 sequence is 14 residues long. The CDR3 reads CASSLSGTNQPQHF. In nucleotides, the CDR3 is TGTGCCAGCAGTTTATCCGGTACCAATCAGCCCCAGCATTTT.

The gene calls are TRBV11-2 and TRBJ2-3; 7 nucleotides match TRBD1. Germline-derived CDR1 and CDR2 are SGHAT and FQNNGV. This CDR3 is built from 16 residues. The junction had 11 bases not matched to a gene; V was cut back by 4 bases and J by 4 bases. This chain's CDR3 is CASSWNRGHPADTQYF. CDR3 DNA sequence: TGTGCCAGCAGCTGGAACAGGGGACACCCAGCAGATACGCAGTATTTT.

V usage is TRBV28 and J usage is TRBJ1-1, with 9 positions matching TRBD1. Germline loops: CDR1 MDHEN, CDR2 SYDVKM. With V trimmed by 11 bases and J by 3 bases, 13 bases remained unmatched. The CDR3 totals 15 residues. CDR3 region: CAGGGEGQGYTEAFF. The CDR3 DNA reads TGTGCCGGCGGAGGCGAGGGACAGGGCTACACTGAAGCTTTCTTT.

The chain is built from TRBV2 and TRBJ2-7, with D maybe TRBD2 (7 bases). Germline values: CDR1 SNHLY, CDR2 FYNNEI. CDR3 length: 15 residues. The V end lost 7 bases, the J end lost 3 bases, and 19 bases lay between the germline ends. As DNA, the CDR3 is TGTGCCAGCAAAGGGGGGGACACGAACTACTACGAGCAGTACTTC. It yields the protein CASKGGDTNYYEQYF.

CDR3 sequence: CASSFLVPGQGAEAEAFF. CDR3 nucleotide sequence: TGTGCCAGCAGTTTCCTAGTCCCGGGACAGGGGGCCGAAGCTGAAGCTTTCTTT. The rearrangement links TRBV12-3 or TRBV12-4 to TRBJ1-1; 12 bases fit TRBD1. The CDR3 loop spans 18 amino acids. V lost 3 bases to trimming and J lost 6 bases; unmatched junction nucleotides: 14.

The chain uses TRBV5-1 and TRBJ1-4, with D possibly matching TRBD1 (5 bases). CDR1 is SGHRS, CDR2 YFSETQ, per germline. This CDR3 contains 14 residues. Trimming took 3 bases from V and 6 from J, leaving 12 bases between them. CDR3 bases: TGCGCCAGCAGCTGGAGGACAATACATGAAAAACTGTTTTTT. Protein sequence: CASSWRTIHEKLFF.

The chain combines TRBV29-1 with TRBJ1-1; D remains unclear. The CDR3 consists of 12 residues. V shed 8 bases and J shed 0 bases, with 10 bases lying between them. Per the germline V gene, CDR1 is SQVTM and CDR2 is ANQGSEA. This CDR3 is CSFSYLNTEAFF. CDR3 bases: TGCAGCTTCAGCTATCTGAACACTGAAGCTTTCTTT.

This clonotype was picked up one time. The chain is built from TRBV9 and TRBJ2-3; 8 bases align to TRBD2. The CDR3 covers 17 residues. V was pared by 1 base and J by 2 bases, with 9 bases of the junction left unmatched. CDR1 is SGDLS, CDR2 YYNGEE, per germline. CDR3 loop: CASSVWTGGTITDTQYF. The CDR3 DNA is TGTGCCAGCAGCGTATGGACGGGAGGGACTATCACAGATACGCAGTATTTT.

The V gene is TRBV6-5, the J gene TRBJ2-6; D remains ambiguous. Between the trimmed V and J ends, which lost 8 bases and 0 bases, there was a span of 8 bases. This CDR3 comprises 14 residues. Germline CDR1 MNHEY, CDR2 SVGAGI. This chain's CDR3 is CASRRTSGANVLTF. In DNA, the CDR3 is TGTGCCAGCCGGAGAACCTCTGGGGCCAACGTCCTGACTTTC.

The chain recombines TRBV19 with TRBJ1-5; D is possibly TRBD1 (5 bases). Trimming cost V 6 bases and J 7 bases, with 13 bases left between them. Germline CDR1 LNHDA, CDR2 SQIVND (reference sequence). CDR3 length: 13 amino acids. DNA of the CDR3: TGTGCCAGTAGAAAAACAGGAGGCCAGCCCCAGCATTTT. It is translated as CASRKTGGQPQHF. Full variable domain (remainder filled in from reference TRBV19 and TRBJ1-5): DGGITQSPKYLFRKEGQNVTLSCEQNLNHDAMYWYRQDPGQGLRLIYYSQIVNDFQKGDIAEGYSVSREKKESFPLTVTSAQKNPTAFYLCASRKTGGQPQHFGDGTRLSIL.

The chain is built from TRBV5-1 and TRBJ2-3; D tentatively reads TRBD1 or TRBD2 (5 bases each). Looked up from germline, CDR1 is SGHRS and CDR2 is YFSETQ. The CDR3 consists of 15 residues. Trimming left V 0 bases short and J 6 bases short, with 14 bases between. The CDR3 DNA follows: TGCGCCAGCAGCTTGGTGTTCGACGGGACCGATACGCAGTATTTT. It encodes CASSLVFDGTDTQYF. Filled out from reference TRBV5-1 and TRBJ2-3, the complete variable domain reads KAGVTQTPRYLIKTRGQQVTLSCSPISGHRSVSWYQQTPGQGLQFLFEYFSETQRNKGNFPGRFSGRQFSNSRSEMNVSTLELGDSALYLCASSLVFDGTDTQYFGPGTRLTVL.

The CDR3 sequence: CASLTLLRDWRGYTF. In DNA form, the CDR3 reads TGTGCCAGCCTGACCTTACTCAGGGACTGGCGTGGCTACACCTTC. The chain uses TRBV12-3 or TRBV12-4 and TRBJ1-2; D may be TRBD1 (5 bases). V lost 8 bases and J 7 bases, leaving 23 bases between the germline ends. The length of the CDR3 is 15 residues.

This chain joins TRBV6-2 or TRBV6-3 and TRBJ2-5, with 7 bases that match TRBD2. The trim removed 0 bases at V and 5 bases at J, leaving 3 bases unmatched. The CDR3 length is 14 residues. The germline V gene encodes CDR1 MNHEY and CDR2 SVGEGT. CDR3 DNA: TGTGCCAGCAGTTACTCAATGCGGGAGGAGACCCAGTACTTC. It is translated as CASSYSMREETQYF.

The genes are TRBV9 and TRBJ1-5; D remains unclear. V lost 4 bases and J lost 6, with 11 bases in between. There are 13 residues in the CDR3. CDR1 and CDR2 (germline): SGDLS, YYNGEE. The CDR3 spells CASSPFLGQPQHF. The CDR3 DNA follows: TGTGCCAGCAGCCCCTTTTTAGGTCAGCCCCAGCATTTT.

The chain combines TRBV29-1 with TRBJ1-5, with D tentatively TRBD1 (5 bases). The CDR3 has 14 amino acids. The V gene's germline CDR1 is SQVTM and CDR2 ANQGSEA. V was cut by 3 bases and J by 2 bases, with 11 bases left in between. CDR3 sequence reads: CSVDGGEGNQPQHF. In DNA, the CDR3 is TGCAGCGTTGATGGGGGGGAGGGCAATCAGCCCCAGCATTTT.

This rearrangement joins TRBV20-1 to TRBJ2-1, with 8 bases fitting TRBD2. CDR3 length: 11 amino acids. CDR1 and CDR2 (germline): DFQATT, SNEGSKA (reference sequence). J lost 9 bases, V lost 7 bases, and 5 bases had no gene match. The CDR3: CSGSGGPEQFF. In DNA form, the CDR3 reads TGCAGTGGGAGCGGGGGCCCTGAGCAGTTCTTC.